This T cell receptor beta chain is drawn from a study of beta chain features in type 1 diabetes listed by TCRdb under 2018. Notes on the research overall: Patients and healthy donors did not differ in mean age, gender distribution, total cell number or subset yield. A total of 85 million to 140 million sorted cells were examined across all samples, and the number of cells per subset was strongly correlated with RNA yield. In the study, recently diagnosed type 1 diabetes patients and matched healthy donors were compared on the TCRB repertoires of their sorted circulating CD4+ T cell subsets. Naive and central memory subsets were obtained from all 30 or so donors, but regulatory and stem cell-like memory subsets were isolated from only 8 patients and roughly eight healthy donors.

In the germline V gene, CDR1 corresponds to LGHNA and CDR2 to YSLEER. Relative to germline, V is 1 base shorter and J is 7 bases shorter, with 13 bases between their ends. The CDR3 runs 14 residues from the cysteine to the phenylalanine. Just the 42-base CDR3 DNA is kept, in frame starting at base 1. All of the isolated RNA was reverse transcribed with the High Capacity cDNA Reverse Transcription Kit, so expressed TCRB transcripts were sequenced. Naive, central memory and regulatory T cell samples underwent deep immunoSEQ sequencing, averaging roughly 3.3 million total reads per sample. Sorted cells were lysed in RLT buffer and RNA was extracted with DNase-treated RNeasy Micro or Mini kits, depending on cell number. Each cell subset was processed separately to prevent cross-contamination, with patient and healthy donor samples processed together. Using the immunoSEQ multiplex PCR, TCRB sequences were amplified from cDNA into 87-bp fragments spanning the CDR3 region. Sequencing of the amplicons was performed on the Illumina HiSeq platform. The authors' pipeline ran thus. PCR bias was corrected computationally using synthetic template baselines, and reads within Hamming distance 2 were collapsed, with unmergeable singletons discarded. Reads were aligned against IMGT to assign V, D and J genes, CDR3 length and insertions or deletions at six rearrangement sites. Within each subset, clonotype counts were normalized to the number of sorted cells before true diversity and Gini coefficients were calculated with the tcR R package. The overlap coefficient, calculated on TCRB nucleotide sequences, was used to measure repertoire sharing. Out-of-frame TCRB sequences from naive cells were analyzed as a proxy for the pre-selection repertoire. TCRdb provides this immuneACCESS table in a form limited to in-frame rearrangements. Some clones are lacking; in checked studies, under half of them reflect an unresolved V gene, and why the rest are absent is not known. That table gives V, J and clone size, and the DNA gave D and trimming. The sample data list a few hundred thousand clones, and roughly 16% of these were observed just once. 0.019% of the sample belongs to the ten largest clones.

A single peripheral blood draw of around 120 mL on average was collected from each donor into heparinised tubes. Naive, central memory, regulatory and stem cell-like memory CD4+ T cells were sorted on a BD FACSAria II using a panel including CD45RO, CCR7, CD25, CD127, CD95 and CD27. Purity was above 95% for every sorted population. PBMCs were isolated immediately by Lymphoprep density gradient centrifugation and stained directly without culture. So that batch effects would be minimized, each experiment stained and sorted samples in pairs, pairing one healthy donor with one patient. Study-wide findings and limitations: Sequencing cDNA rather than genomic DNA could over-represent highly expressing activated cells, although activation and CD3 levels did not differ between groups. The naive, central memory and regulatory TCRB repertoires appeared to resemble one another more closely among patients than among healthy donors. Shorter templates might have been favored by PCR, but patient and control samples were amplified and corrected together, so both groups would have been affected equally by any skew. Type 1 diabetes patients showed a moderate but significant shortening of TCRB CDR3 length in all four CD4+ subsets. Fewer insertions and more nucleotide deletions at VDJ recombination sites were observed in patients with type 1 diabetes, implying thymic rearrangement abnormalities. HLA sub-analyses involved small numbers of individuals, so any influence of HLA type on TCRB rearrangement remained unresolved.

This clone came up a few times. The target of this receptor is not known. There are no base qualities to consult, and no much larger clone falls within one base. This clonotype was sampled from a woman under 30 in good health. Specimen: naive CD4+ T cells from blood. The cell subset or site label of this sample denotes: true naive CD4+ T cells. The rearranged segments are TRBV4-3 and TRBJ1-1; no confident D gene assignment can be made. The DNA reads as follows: TGCGCCAGCAGCCAAGTGCGGGGAACGGTTGAAGCTTTCTTT. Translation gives CASSQVRGTVEAFF.